The subject of this entry is one TCR beta chain. The antigen is undetermined. This sample stems from a study of cytomegalovirus exposure and HLA in healthy donors. Notes on the study in general: A later analysis associated 16,951 TCR beta sequences with HLA alleles at a 0.05 false discovery rate. The authors considered a cluster of highly shared sequence variants likely to be a sequencing artifact.

The PCR employed 60 Vbeta primers together with 13 Jbeta primers. Clones were read by immunoSEQ multiplex PCR, and TCRdb kept only the in-frame ones, dropping some. The sample lists 170,000 or so clones, 77% occurring once. The V gene's germline CDR1 is MGHRA and CDR2 YSYEKL. The CDR3 spans 17 residues. V lost 1 base to trimming and J lost 2 bases; unmatched junction nucleotides: 7. The chain couples TRBV4-1 to TRBJ2-7; 11 bases are a match to TRBD2. Sequencing was done on a sample of PBMCs. This TCR was sampled from a woman aged 25 to 39 in good health and CMV-seropositive. CDR3 protein: CASSQGQTSGTTYEQYF. The DNA for the CDR3 is TGCGCCAGCAGCCAAGGGCAGACTAGCGGGACCACCTACGAGCAGTACTTC.